The clone carrying this T cell receptor delta chain is categorized as medium-sized. Its antigen is currently unknown. The entry originates in a study of delta chains in infants with herpesvirus infections. Study-wide context: From birth, Ugandan infants were followed prospectively for primary CMV infection.

Whole-study findings and limits: The public Vdelta1 clonotype appeared in about 20% of the 18 CMV-infected infants.

TCR cDNA was made from PBMC RNA with gamma- and delta-chain-specific primers. TCRdb called clones anew from the RT-PCR reads with CATT. Here the sample spans several hundred delta-chain clones, nearly 15% being singletons. Germline V lookup: CDR1 TSWWSYY, CDR2 QGS. The CDR3 runs 15 residues. Trimming stripped 3 bases from V and 3 bases from J, with 14 bases between. V is TRDV1 and J is TRDJ1; D remains ambiguous. This clonotype originated in a human donor who was a Ugandan infant, either HIV-exposed or HIV-unexposed (not recorded which). The sample was peripheral blood, taken at time point 1 of longitudinal follow-up. CDR3 DNA: TGTGCTCTTGGGGACCCGTCCGGGAGGGCCGATAAACTCATCTTT. This gives the protein CALGDPSGRADKLIF.